The 23 T cell receptor beta chains listed next were all sequenced from one sample in a study of blood T cell repertoires in COVID-19. Profiling relied on immunoSEQ multiplex PCR, and the TCRdb table lists in-frame clones only, not all of them. This table has 200,000 to 300,000 clones, 81% appearing once. Input material: peripheral blood. The receptors stem from a woman aged 80 or older with COVID-19, enrolled during active disease.

The chain uses TRBV7-3 and TRBJ2-2; no clear D. Germline V gives CDR1 SGHTA, CDR2 FQGTGA. Trimming took off 3 bases at V and 6 bases at J, with 8 bases between the two ends. This CDR3 is 13 amino acids long. The CDR3 DNA reads as TGTGCCAGCAGCTTTGGAGAACCCGGGGAGCTGTTTTTT. This sequence encodes CASSFGEPGELFF.

The sample holds one count of this clone. V gene TRBV7-2 combines with J gene TRBJ1-1, with a weak D call TRBD1 (5 bases). The V gene lost 5 bases and the J gene lost 5 bases, with 15 bases spanning the gap. The CDR3 loop spans 14 amino acids. Germline assignment: CDR1 SGHTA and CDR2 FQGNSA. The chain's CDR3 is CASSPGGWRTEAFF. The CDR3 DNA reads as TGTGCCAGCAGCCCCGGGGGGTGGAGGACTGAAGCTTTCTTT.

This clone was found many times. The chain couples TRBV7-9 to TRBJ1-2; D call uncertain. CDR3 length equals 15 residues. Germline CDR1 is SEHNR and CDR2 is FQNEAQ (reference sequence). The V and J ends lost 7 bases and 0 bases respectively, with 15 bases between them. The CDR3 loop reads CASNNVRSPNYGYTF. The DNA for the CDR3 is TGTGCCAGCAATAACGTGAGGAGTCCTAACTATGGCTACACCTTC.

The chain is built from TRBV5-8 and TRBJ2-1; 8 bases are shared with TRBD2. Germline values: CDR1 SGHTS, CDR2 YDEGEE. The CDR3 totals 20 residues. The V and J ends lost 2 bases and 6 bases, in that order; junction bases with no gene match: 22. CDR3 nucleotides: TGTGCCAGCAGCTTCGGCGTGTCTAGCGGGTTGTTGGGGGGACGCAATGAGCAGTTCTTC. Protein: CASSFGVSSGLLGGRNEQFF.

The chain uses TRBV5-8 and TRBJ1-4, with D tentatively TRBD1 (5 bases). Trimming pared 1 base from V and 3 bases from J, leaving 10 bases between. The CDR3 covers 15 residues. Germline V CDR1 and CDR2: SGHTS, YDEGEE. This CDR3 reads CASSLIRGSNEKLFF. CDR3 nucleotides: TGTGCCAGCAGCTTGATAAGGGGCTCTAATGAAAAACTGTTTTTT. The full variable domain, in which reference TRBV5-8 and TRBJ1-4 provide the parts outside the CDR3, is EAGVTQSPTHLIKTRGQQATLRCSPISGHTSVYWYQQALGLGLQFLLWYDEGEERNRGNFPPRFSGRQFPNYSSELNVNALELEDSALYLCASSLIRGSNEKLFFGSGTQLSVL.

The genes are TRBV7-2 and TRBJ2-1; weak D call: TRBD2 (5 bases). Germline V gene data show CDR1 as SGHTA and CDR2 as FQGNSA. The V end lost 1 base, the J end lost 2 bases, and 9 bases lay between the germline ends. The CDR3 is made up of 15 amino acids. For the CDR3, the DNA is TGTGCCAGCAGCTTAGGGGGAGAACCCTACAATGAGCAGTTCTTC. The encoded protein is CASSLGGEPYNEQFF. The full variable domain, its missing parts supplied by reference TRBV7-2 and TRBJ2-1, is GAGVSQSPSNKVTEKGKDVELRCDPISGHTALYWYRQSLGQGLEFLIYFQGNSAPDKSGLPSDRFSAERTGGSVSTLTIQRTQQEDSAVYLCASSLGGEPYNEQFFGPGTRLTVL.

V is TRBV19 and J is TRBJ1-5, with D possibly being TRBD1 (6 bases). This CDR3 comprises 16 residues. Germline assignment: CDR1 LNHDA and CDR2 SQIVND (reference sequence). Trimming removed 1 base at V and 9 bases at J, with 19 bases between. The CDR3 is CASSIAIGGSIGPQHF. DNA of the CDR3: TGTGCCAGTAGTATAGCAATTGGGGGCTCGATTGGGCCCCAGCATTTT.

The CDR3 DNA follows: TGTGCCAGCTCGCTCCGGGACACCTCACGGGATACGCAGTATTTT. This gives the protein CASSLRDTSRDTQYF. This chain connects TRBV18 to TRBJ2-3; D might be TRBD1 (6 bases). This CDR3 contains 15 residues. V lost 6 bases and J 6 bases, leaving 19 bases between the germline ends. Per the germline V gene, CDR1 is KGHSH and CDR2 is LQKENI. Drawing the rest from reference TRBV18 and TRBJ2-3, the complete variable domain is NAGVMQNPRHLVRRRGQEARLRCSPMKGHSHVYWYRQLPEEGLKFMVYLQKENIIDESGMPKERFSAEFPKEGPSILRIQQVVRGDSAAYFCASSLRDTSRDTQYFGPGTRLTVL.

Concerning this clone itself: Other DNA sequences from this sample encode an identical CDR3 as well. The CDR3: CASSLRANYEQYF. DNA for the CDR3: TGTGCCAGCAGCTTAAGGGCCAACTACGAGCAGTACTTC. V is TRBV7-3 and J is TRBJ2-7; D unresolved. Trimming cost V 1 base and J 3 bases, with 7 bases left between them. The CDR3 contains 13 residues. Germline-derived CDR1 and CDR2 are SGHTA and FQGTGA. The full variable domain, rest sourced from reference TRBV7-3 and TRBJ2-7, is GAGVSQTPSNKVTEKGKYVELRCDPISGHTALYWYRQSLGQGPEFLIYFQGTGAADDSGLPNDRFFAVRPEGSVSTLKIQRTERGDSAVYLCASSLRANYEQYFGPGTRLTVT.

This clone was seen many times. The J gene is TRBJ2-2, the V gene TRBV5-1, with D tentatively TRBD2 (5 bases). The V end lost 3 bases, the J end lost 4 bases, and 10 bases lay between the germline ends. CDR3 length: 14 amino acids. Germline V CDR1 and CDR2: SGHRS, YFSETQ. The CDR3 nucleotides are TGCGCCAGCAGCTCGCACAGCGGCACCGGGGAGCTGTTTTTT. It specifies CASSSHSGTGELFF.

This clone was seen once. The V call is TRBV15, the J call TRBJ1-4, with D unresolved. Germline V lookup: CDR1 LNHNV, CDR2 YYDKDF (reference sequence). Trimming cost V 1 base and J 8 bases, with 11 bases left between them. The CDR3 runs 14 residues. In DNA, the CDR3 is TGTGCCACCAGCAGAGTTGGTCTAAGAGAAAAACTGTTTTTT. This codes for CATSRVGLREKLFF.

The J gene is TRBJ2-2, the V gene TRBV9, with 9 bases that match TRBD2. Per the germline V gene, CDR1 is SGDLS and CDR2 is YYNGEE. With 0 bases clipped from V and 3 bases from J, the junction kept 6 bases outside the gene matches. This CDR3 is 17 amino acids long. This CDR3 is CASSVGPSGMDTGELFF. For the CDR3, the DNA is TGTGCCAGCAGCGTAGGTCCTAGCGGGATGGACACCGGGGAGCTGTTTTTT.

The gene calls are TRBV30 and TRBJ1-3; D is unresolved. Germline assignment: CDR1 GTSNPN and CDR2 SVGIG (reference sequence). CDR3 size: 14 residues. Trimming took off 3 bases at V and 3 bases at J, with 12 bases between the two ends. This CDR3 reads CAWRRAGLGNTIYF. For the CDR3, the DNA is TGTGCCTGGAGACGGGCCGGACTTGGAAACACCATATATTTT.

The V and J genes are TRBV6-2 or TRBV6-3 and TRBJ1-5, with a tentative D call TRBD1 (5 bases). The CDR3 consists of 13 residues. CDR1 MNHEY and CDR2 SVGEGT come from the germline V gene. Trimming took off 5 bases at V and 3 bases at J, with 8 bases between the two ends. The CDR3 protein is CASSRGFNQPQHF. The CDR3 nucleotides read TGTGCCAGCAGTCGGGGGTTCAATCAGCCCCAGCATTTT.

V is TRBV5-4 and J is TRBJ1-2, with 8 bases matching TRBD1. The junction had 4 bases not matched to a gene; V was cut back by 1 base and J by 8 bases. This CDR3 is 13 amino acids long. Germline CDR1 is SGHNT and CDR2 is YYREEE (reference sequence). CDR3 sequence (DNA): TGTGCCAGCAGCTTGCAGGGGGCTTGGGGCTACACCTTC. Amino acids: CASSLQGAWGYTF.

The chain uses TRBV5-1 and TRBJ1-4, with TRBD1 matching over 9 bases. V was pared by 7 bases and J by 3 bases, with 7 bases of the junction left unmatched. The germline V gene has CDR1 SGHRS and CDR2 YFSETQ. The CDR3 runs 15 residues. CDR3 amino acids: CASALQGAPNEKLFF. The CDR3 coding sequence is TGCGCCAGCGCTTTACAGGGGGCGCCTAATGAAAAACTGTTTTTT.

J is TRBJ1-2 and V is TRBV6-5, with a tentative D call TRBD1 (6 bases). The CDR3 sequence is 14 residues long. Germline CDR1 MNHEY, CDR2 SVGAGI. V dropped 5 bases and J dropped 4 bases, with 14 bases sitting between them. CDR3 amino acids: CASSQRGAGYGYTF. DNA of the CDR3: TGTGCCAGCAGTCAGCGGGGGGCAGGCTATGGCTACACCTTC.

The chain recombines TRBV15 with TRBJ2-7; no definite D call. The CDR3 runs 15 residues. In germline, CDR1 is LNHNV, CDR2 YYDKDF (reference sequence). The V gene lost 0 bases and the J gene lost 4 bases, with 13 bases spanning the gap. The CDR3: CATSRDSQTIYEQYF. CDR3 nucleotides: TGTGCCACCAGCAGAGATTCACAGACCATTTACGAGCAGTACTTC.

This chain links TRBV29-1 with TRBJ2-3; 7 nucleotides line up with TRBD2. The CDR3 is 15 amino acids. V lost 6 bases, J lost 1 base, and 10 bases stayed unmatched. CDR1 is SQVTM and CDR2 is ANQGSEA in the germline V gene. CDR3 loop: CSVRGSREGTDTQYF. CDR3 sequence (DNA): TGCAGCGTCCGAGGGTCCCGGGAGGGCACAGATACGCAGTATTTT.

The genes are TRBV6-6 and TRBJ1-4, with 7 bases that match TRBD1. CDR1 MNHNY and CDR2 SVGAGI come from the germline V gene (reference sequence). V was clipped by 11 bases and J by 7 bases; unmatched bases: 10. The CDR3 is 13 residues long. CDR3 region: CAGGGGAGEKLFF. The CDR3 DNA follows: TGTGCCGGAGGAGGGGGCGCAGGTGAAAAACTGTTTTTT.

Concerning this clone itself: Within the sample, other DNA sequences also encode this same CDR3. The chain recombines TRBV12-3 or TRBV12-4 with TRBJ2-1, with unresolved D. V shed 3 bases and J shed 8 bases, with 5 bases lying between them. This CDR3 is built from 11 residues. CDR3 DNA sequence: TGTGCCAGCAGTTTGACTTATGAGCAGTTCTTC. This sequence encodes CASSLTYEQFF.

The V call is TRBV5-1, the J call TRBJ2-3, with 13 nucleotides matching TRBD2. The CDR3 is 15 amino acids. CDR1 SGHRS and CDR2 YFSETQ come from the germline V gene. After removal of 4 bases from V and 4 bases from J, the junction contained 3 bases not matched to a gene. Here the CDR3 reads CASSVGLAGSDTQYF. CDR3 bases: TGCGCCAGCAGCGTGGGACTAGCGGGGTCAGATACGCAGTATTTT. Full variable domain (remainder filled in from reference TRBV5-1 and TRBJ2-3): KAGVTQTPRYLIKTRGQQVTLSCSPISGHRSVSWYQQTPGQGLQFLFEYFSETQRNKGNFPGRFSGRQFSNSRSEMNVSTLELGDSALYLCASSVGLAGSDTQYFGPGTRLTVL.

The chain carries TRBV18 and TRBJ2-1; D may be TRBD2 (5 bases). From germline, CDR1 is KGHSH and CDR2 LQKENI. The V gene lost 6 bases and the J gene lost 6 bases, with 12 bases spanning the gap. The CDR3 covers 13 residues. The CDR3: CASSPGERNEQFF. Written as DNA, the CDR3 is TGTGCCAGCTCCCCCGGGGAGCGCAATGAGCAGTTCTTC.